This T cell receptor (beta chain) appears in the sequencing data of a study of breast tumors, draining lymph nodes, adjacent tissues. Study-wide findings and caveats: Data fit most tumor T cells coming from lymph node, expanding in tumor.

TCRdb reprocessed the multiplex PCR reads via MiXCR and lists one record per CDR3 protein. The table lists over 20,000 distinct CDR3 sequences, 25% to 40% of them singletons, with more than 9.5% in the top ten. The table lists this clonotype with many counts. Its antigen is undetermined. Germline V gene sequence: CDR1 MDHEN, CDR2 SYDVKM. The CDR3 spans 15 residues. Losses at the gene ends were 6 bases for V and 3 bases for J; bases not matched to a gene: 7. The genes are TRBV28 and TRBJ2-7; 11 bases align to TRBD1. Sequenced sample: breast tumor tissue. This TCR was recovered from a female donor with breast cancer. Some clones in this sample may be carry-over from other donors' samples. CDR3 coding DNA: TGTGCCAGCAGACGGGACAGGGGGATTCACTACGAGCAGTACTTC. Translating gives CASRRDRGIHYEQYF.